Given below is one T cell receptor beta chain in context. Its antigen is unknown. The whole isolated RNA underwent reverse transcription, so sequencing captured expressed TCRB transcripts. Method: immunoSEQ multiplex PCR; TCRdb's copy keeps in-frame clones and lacks some. In the table there are roughly 130,000 clones, around 15% of which are singletons. These data come from a study of beta chain features in type 1 diabetes. General observations from the study: Among patients, naive, central memory and Treg TCRB repertoires appeared more similar than among healthy donors. TCRB CDR3s were moderately but significantly shorter in Type 1 diabetes patients in all four CD4+ subsets. Short templates might get an advantage during PCR, and this would be equal in patients and controls. VDJ junctions in type 1 diabetes patients carried more deletions and fewer insertions.

Sorting with CD45RO/CCR7/CD25/CD127/CD95/CD27 yielded naive, central memory, regulatory and stem-like memory CD4+ cells. V was pared by 8 bases and J by 6 bases, with 10 bases of the junction left unmatched. The CDR3 is 13 residues long. The germline V gene encodes CDR1 SQVTM and CDR2 ANQGSEA. The V gene is TRBV29-1, the J gene TRBJ2-4; TRBD1 aligns across 7 bases. The sequenced sample was central memory CD4+ T cells from blood. The sequence was collected from a man aged 30 to 39 with type 1 diabetes. The CDR3 bases are TGCAGCACTAATGACAGGGTGACAAACATTCAGTACTTC. Amino acid sequence: CSTNDRVTNIQYF.